Presented here are 32 T cell receptor beta chains from one specimen sequenced in a study of blood T cell repertoires in COVID-19. Sequencing used immunoSEQ multiplex PCR; TCRdb keeps in-frame clones, though not all of them. The sample includes a few hundred thousand clones, about 91% seen only once; the top ten take approximately 2.5%. The material sequenced was PBMCs or T cells enriched from blood (not recorded which). These receptors were taken from a woman aged 40 to 50 with acute COVID-19.

This chain connects TRBV29-1 to TRBJ1-5; no firm D call. This CDR3 comprises 13 residues. Germline V gives CDR1 SQVTM, CDR2 ANQGSEA. Trimming pared 5 bases from V and 0 bases from J, leaving 8 bases between. The CDR3 spells CSVRENSNQPQHF. The CDR3 bases are TGCAGCGTTCGGGAGAATAGCAATCAGCCCCAGCATTTT. The whole variable domain, remainder taken from reference TRBV29-1 and TRBJ1-5, is SAVISQKPSRDICQRGTSLTIQCQVDSQVTMMFWYRQQPGQSLTLIATANQGSEATYESGFVIDKFPISRPNLTFSTLTVSNMSPEDSSIYLCSVRENSNQPQHFGDGTRLSIL.

This sequence joins TRBV5-5 and TRBJ2-7; 9 nucleotides match TRBD1. V was pared by 0 bases and J by 4 bases, with 2 bases of the junction left unmatched. In germline, CDR1 is SGHKS, CDR2 YYEKEE (reference sequence). This CDR3 is built from 14 residues. The CDR3 reads CASSLGTGVYEQYF. In DNA form, the CDR3 reads TGTGCCAGCAGCTTGGGGACAGGGGTATACGAGCAGTACTTC.

A single count supports this clone. The rearrangement uses TRBV4-1 and TRBJ2-7, with 7 bases aligning to TRBD2. Germline V lookup: CDR1 MGHRA, CDR2 YSYEKL. Unmatched junction bases numbered 3, after V lost 0 bases and J lost 1 base. The CDR3 is 15 amino acids. The CDR3 loop reads CASSQEGGSSYEQYV. The DNA of the CDR3 is TGCGCCAGCAGCCAAGAGGGCGGGAGTTCCTACGAGCAGTACGTC.

V and J are TRBV13 and TRBJ1-1; weak D call: TRBD1 (5 bases). V shed 4 bases and J shed 3 bases, with 18 bases lying between them. The length of the CDR3 is 16 residues. Germline-derived CDR1 and CDR2 are PRHDT and FYEKMQ (reference sequence). The CDR3 DNA sequence: TGTGCCAGCAGCTCTCTTTCGGCAGGGAGGGACACTGAAGCTTTCTTT. Translated: CASSSLSAGRDTEAFF.

The chain couples TRBV7-6 to TRBJ1-3, with unresolved D. The germline V gene encodes CDR1 SGHVS and CDR2 FNYEAQ. V was trimmed by 5 bases and J by 0 bases, leaving 14 bases between them. The CDR3 is 16 amino acids. The CDR3 coding sequence is TGTGCCAGCAGCCCAGCGGTGATAGTCTCTGGAAACACCATATATTTT. Encoded protein: CASSPAVIVSGNTIYF.

The chain joins TRBV19 to TRBJ2-7; TRBD2 might be the D (7 bases). The CDR3 is made up of 15 amino acids. CDR1 and CDR2 (germline): LNHDA, SQIVND (reference sequence). The V and J ends lost 5 bases and 3 bases respectively, with 17 bases between them. The CDR3 DNA is TGTGCCAGTAGTTCCCCGCGGGGGCCATACTACGAGCAGTACTTC. It is translated as CASSSPRGPYYEQYF.

The V call is TRBV7-2, the J call TRBJ2-5; D gene ambiguous. Germline V gene data show CDR1 as SGHTA and CDR2 as FQGNSA. Trimming took off 2 bases at V and 2 bases at J, with 9 bases between the two ends. The CDR3 runs 14 residues. In DNA, the CDR3 is TGTGCCAGCAGCTTATCTTCGGTACAAGAGACCCAGTACTTC. Translating it yields CASSLSSVQETQYF.

This clone has a single count. V is TRBV5-1 and J is TRBJ1-5; D might be TRBD1 (6 bases). The V end lost 1 base, the J end lost 2 bases, and 10 bases lay between the germline ends. Germline values: CDR1 SGHRS, CDR2 YFSETQ. The CDR3 sequence is 15 residues long. CDR3 region: CASSLSGVGNQPQHF. DNA of the CDR3: TGCGCCAGCAGCTTGTCAGGGGTTGGCAATCAGCCCCAGCATTTT.

The genes are TRBV2 and TRBJ2-1; 8 bases agree with TRBD2. The CDR3 spans 15 residues. The ends lost 8 bases at V and 6 bases at J; junction bases unmatched: 12. Per the germline V gene, CDR1 is SNHLY and CDR2 is FYNNEI. CDR3 residues: CASGKRGQVPNEQFF. DNA of the CDR3: TGTGCCAGCGGAAAGCGGGGGCAGGTCCCCAATGAGCAGTTCTTC.

This sequence joins TRBV18 and TRBJ2-2, with no clear D. The V gene's germline CDR1 is KGHSH and CDR2 LQKENI. Trimming removed 3 bases at V and 4 bases at J, with 12 bases between. The CDR3 is 15 amino acids. Here the CDR3 DNA reads TGTGCCAGCTCACCGTTACTGGAGAGCACCGGGGAGCTGTTTTTT. Its protein product is CASSPLLESTGELFF.

This chain links TRBV5-8 with TRBJ2-3; a weak D match, TRBD1 (6 bases). The CDR3 covers 15 residues. Trimming removed 4 bases at V and 4 bases at J, with 16 bases between. The germline V gene encodes CDR1 SGHTS and CDR2 YDEGEE. The CDR3 spells CASSPGSGAADTQYF. As DNA, the CDR3 is TGTGCCAGCAGCCCCGGTTCAGGGGCCGCAGATACGCAGTATTTT.

V gene TRBV18 combines with J gene TRBJ2-7; D might be TRBD2 (5 bases). CDR3 length equals 14 residues. The germline CDR1 and CDR2 sequences are KGHSH and LQKENI. V was cut by 3 bases and J by 1 base, with 10 bases left in between. CDR3: CASSPGSGSYEQYF. CDR3 sequence (DNA): TGTGCCAGCTCACCGGGCAGCGGATCCTACGAGCAGTACTTC.

The chain combines TRBV7-9 with TRBJ1-1; D not resolved. The CDR3 consists of 14 residues. V lost 3 bases to trimming and J lost 3 bases, with 11 bases between them. The germline V gene encodes CDR1 SEHNR and CDR2 FQNEAQ (reference sequence). The CDR3 DNA reads as TGTGCCAGCAGCTTTGCGGGCGGGGACACTGAAGCTTTCTTT. This translates into CASSFAGGDTEAFF. Combining the CDR3 with reference TRBV7-9 and TRBJ1-1 gives the whole variable domain DTGVSQNPRHKITKRGQNVTFRCDPISEHNRLYWYRQTLGQGPEFLTYFQNEAQLEKSRLLSDRFSAERPKGSFSTLEIQRTEQGDSAMYLCASSFAGGDTEAFFGQGTRLTVV.

This clone has more than one count but fewer than ten. Other nucleotide sequences from this sample produce the same CDR3. The chain combines TRBV6-5 with TRBJ2-2; possible D gene TRBD1, 5 bases. Germline V lookup: CDR1 MNHEY, CDR2 SVGAGI. Trimming removed 2 bases from V and 5 bases from J, with 9 bases in between. CDR3 length equals 14 residues. The CDR3 region has the DNA TGTGCCAGCAGTTACGATTCAGGGACCGGGGAGCTGTTTTTT. Translated: CASSYDSGTGELFF.

The chain carries TRBV7-8 and TRBJ2-3, with 15 bases that match TRBD2. The CDR3 is made up of 18 amino acids. Per germline, CDR1 SGHVS and CDR2 FQNEAQ. V lost 6 bases, J lost 5 bases, and 12 bases stayed unmatched. DNA of the CDR3: TGTGCCAGCAGATTCGGACTAGCGGGGGGGCCGGTGGGAGATACGCAGTATTTT. Encoded protein: CASRFGLAGGPVGDTQYF. Drawing the rest from reference TRBV7-8 and TRBJ2-3, the complete variable domain is GAGVSQSPRYKVAKRGQDVALRCDPISGHVSLFWYQQALGQGPEFLTYFQNEAQLDKSGLPSDRFFAERPEGSVSTLKIQRTQQEDSAVYLCASRFGLAGGPVGDTQYFGPGTRLTVL.

The chain uses TRBV7-2 and TRBJ2-3; D unclear. CDR1 and CDR2 from the germline V gene are SGHTA and FQGNSA. This CDR3 is built from 14 residues. V dropped 5 bases and J dropped 2 bases, with 11 bases sitting between them. In DNA, the CDR3 is TGTGCCAGCAGCCCCCGACTTACCACAGATACGCAGTATTTT. Protein sequence: CASSPRLTTDTQYF.

The chain links TRBV6-9 to TRBJ2-1; TRBD1 agrees at 12 bases. J was trimmed by 12 bases and V by 6 bases; bases with no gene match: 12. The CDR3 runs to 15 residues. Looked up from germline, CDR1 is MNHGY and CDR2 is SVAAGI. CDR3 amino acids: CASRSPGQGAGRQFF. The DNA of the CDR3 is TGTGCCAGCAGGTCTCCGGGACAGGGGGCCGGGAGGCAGTTCTTC.

V is TRBV11-3 and J is TRBJ1-2; TRBD1 might be the D (5 bases). Germline values: CDR1 SGHNT, CDR2 YENEEA. V lost 1 base, J lost 8 bases, and 17 bases lay in between. This CDR3 is built from 15 residues. The CDR3 is CASSLVGGATGGYTF. CDR3 nucleotide sequence: TGTGCCAGCAGCTTAGTCGGGGGTGCCACCGGGGGCTACACCTTC.

The chain joins TRBV2 to TRBJ2-5; TRBD2 aligns across 8 bases. CDR1 is SNHLY and CDR2 is FYNNEI in the germline V gene. CDR3 length equals 16 residues. The V segment lost 0 bases and the J segment 2 bases; nucleotides outside the gene matches: 5. DNA for the CDR3: TGTGCCAGCAGTGAAGCGTGGAGCGGGGGTCAAGAGACCCAGTACTTC. Translation: CASSEAWSGGQETQYF.

V gene TRBV3-1 (or the pseudogene TRBV3-2) combines with J gene TRBJ2-1, with 11 nucleotides matching TRBD2. The V gene's germline CDR1 is LGHDT and CDR2 YNNKEL (reference sequence). V lost 4 bases and J lost 7; bases outside the gene matches: 6. The CDR3 runs 15 residues. The CDR3 DNA follows: TGTGCCAGCAGCCGCCTAGCGGGGGGCGGAAATGAGCAGTTCTTC. Translated: CASSRLAGGGNEQFF.

The CDR3 protein is CASSLQAAEQFF. The CDR3 region has the DNA TGTGCCAGCAGTCTACAGGCCGCTGAGCAGTTCTTC. The chain recombines TRBV12-3 or TRBV12-4 with TRBJ2-1; a weak D match, TRBD1 (5 bases). The V gene lost 5 bases and the J gene lost 9 bases, with 11 bases spanning the gap. This CDR3 region has 12 residues.

The genes are TRBV3-1 (or the pseudogene TRBV3-2) and TRBJ2-2, with a weak D call TRBD1 (6 bases). The V and J ends lost 2 bases and 5 bases respectively, with 21 bases between them. CDR3 size: 18 residues. The germline gives CDR1 LGHDT, CDR2 YNNKEL (reference sequence). Here the CDR3 reads CASSQTPDSPSLTGELFF. CDR3 coding DNA: TGTGCCAGCAGCCAAACCCCGGACAGCCCGAGTCTGACCGGGGAGCTGTTTTTT.

A single count supports this clone. The chain recombines TRBV4-2 with TRBJ2-1, with D maybe TRBD2 (5 bases). In germline, CDR1 is LGHNA, CDR2 YNFKEQ. V was shortened by 4 bases and J by 6 bases, with 7 bases between the two germline ends. CDR3 length equals 12 residues. Written as DNA, the CDR3 is TGTGCCAGCAGCCGGACTGGCAATGAGCAGTTCTTC. Residues: CASSRTGNEQFF.

The chain employs TRBV2 and TRBJ2-3, with a possible D match to TRBD2 (6 bases). CDR1 and CDR2 (germline): SNHLY, FYNNEI. The CDR3 totals 14 residues. The V and J ends lost 7 bases and 4 bases respectively, with 15 bases between them. Here the CDR3 DNA reads TGTGCCAGCAAGGAGGGCCCGGCCTCAGATACGCAGTATTTT. Its translation: CASKEGPASDTQYF.

The rearrangement links TRBV11-3 to TRBJ2-2; weak D call: TRBD1 (5 bases). Germline CDR1 is SGHNT and CDR2 is YENEEA. V shed 5 bases and J shed 7 bases, with 20 bases lying between them. The CDR3 has 16 amino acids. Here the CDR3 reads CASSRILSGLVGELFF. In DNA, the CDR3 is TGTGCCAGCAGCCGAATTCTGTCAGGGCTGGTCGGGGAGCTGTTTTTT.

The rearrangement joins TRBV5-1 to TRBJ2-5; 7 bases are a match to TRBD2. J lost 2 bases, V lost 2 bases, and 6 bases had no gene match. Per germline, CDR1 SGHRS and CDR2 YFSETQ. The CDR3 consists of 15 residues. The CDR3 reads CASSLVGRKQETQYF. The CDR3 coding sequence is TGCGCCAGCAGCTTAGTCGGGAGGAAGCAAGAGACCCAGTACTTC.

The genes are TRBV3-1 (or the pseudogene TRBV3-2) and TRBJ1-3, with TRBD1 matching 9 bases. Germline V gene sequence: CDR1 LGHDT, CDR2 YNNKEL (reference sequence). The CDR3 covers 16 residues. Trimming removed 4 bases from V and 5 bases from J; junction bases left unmatched: 9. The CDR3 bases are TGTGCCAGCAGCCGAACCGGGACAGGGCCGAGAAACACCATATATTTT. Its translation: CASSRTGTGPRNTIYF.

The genes are TRBV2 and TRBJ2-2; D is uncertain. Trimming cost V 6 bases and J 7 bases, with 15 bases left between them. The germline gives CDR1 SNHLY, CDR2 FYNNEI. This CDR3 region has 14 residues. Written as DNA, the CDR3 is TGTGCCAGCAGATCTAGAGTGTTAGGCGGGGAGCTGTTTTTT. Amino acid sequence: CASRSRVLGGELFF.

The V gene is TRBV19, the J gene TRBJ1-5, with D maybe TRBD1 (5 bases). The germline CDR1 and CDR2 sequences are LNHDA and SQIVND (reference sequence). The CDR3 consists of 15 residues. The V end lost 4 bases, the J end lost 6 bases, and 16 bases lay between the germline ends. Here the CDR3 reads CASSTGQGGAQPQHF. The CDR3 nucleotides are TGTGCCAGTAGTACTGGGCAGGGTGGGGCTCAGCCCCAGCATTTT.

The rearrangement joins TRBV7-2 to TRBJ2-1, with TRBD2 matching 9 bases. This CDR3 is 15 amino acids long. Germline-derived CDR1 and CDR2 are SGHTA and FQGNSA. With 5 bases clipped from V and 10 bases from J, the junction kept 12 bases outside the gene matches. CDR3 DNA sequence: TGTGCCAGCAGCGTATCTAGCGGGGTCCGCGAGGAGCAGTTCTTC. This encodes CASSVSSGVREEQFF.

A few counts support this clone. The chain employs TRBV19 and TRBJ2-1, with 8 positions matching TRBD1. The CDR3 spans 14 residues. V shed 7 bases and J 2 bases; nucleotides not matched to a gene: 4. Per germline, CDR1 LNHDA and CDR2 SQIVND (reference sequence). The CDR3 nucleotides are TGTGCCAGTAACGACAGGGGCCCCTACAATGAGCAGTTCTTC. It encodes CASNDRGPYNEQFF.

The chain uses TRBV4-1 and TRBJ1-5; 8 positions match TRBD1. After removal of 2 bases from V and 5 bases from J, the junction contained 5 bases not matched to a gene. CDR1 and CDR2 from the germline V gene are MGHRA and YSYEKL. The CDR3 spans 15 residues. CDR3 sequence: CASSQIQGEDQPQHF. DNA for the CDR3: TGCGCCAGCAGCCAAATACAGGGGGAGGATCAGCCCCAGCATTTT.